This T cell receptor beta chain originates from a study of T cells in localized non-small cell lung cancer (dated by TCRdb to about 2020). Study-wide context: The study examined T cell repertoires in approximately 240 patients with early-stage NSCLC and compared tumors with uninvolved tumor-adjacent lungs. The cohort consisted of approximately 240 treatment-naive NSCLC patients whose localized lung tumors had been resected. A mean age of around 66 years was recorded for the NSCLC patients, of whom roughly 130 were male and some 100 were female. What the work shows at the level of the full study, not this receptor alone: Multi-region tumor sequencing was not performed, so intratumor heterogeneity could not be excluded. Longer overall survival was associated with higher blood T cell density, whereas shorter survival was associated with higher adjacent-lung clonality. Uninvolved tumor-adjacent lung showed the highest T cell clonality, higher than tumor, which suggests more focused antigenic responses in the uninvolved tumor-adjacent lung. Of the top 100 tumor clones, a median of 57 were detected in paired uninvolved adjacent lung; 28 were also among that lung's top 100. Because the study design was exploratory, TCR variables were selected using unadjusted p-values without false-discovery rate correction.

TCR beta CDR3 regions were sequenced from DNA using the immunoSEQ Assay. On the authors' methods: T cell density was computed as TCR beta template counts normalized to usable DNA estimated by amplifying housekeeping genes. Richness was estimated with the preseqR package, extrapolating to 400,000 templates for PBMC samples and 120,000 templates for tissue samples. Clonality was calculated as one minus Pielou's evenness. To identify tissue-enriched TCRs, differential abundance testing was run on productive amino-acid clonotypes with a minimum total count of 5 and an alpha of 0.1. The Jaccard Index and the Morisita Overlap Index were used to measure how much the repertoires overlapped between compartments. GLIPH clustered TCR beta CDR3s with public tetramer-defined viral CDR3s; viral motifs required at least three viral sequences plus V-gene enrichment. The clones in this table, taken by TCRdb from immuneACCESS, are in-frame only. Not every clone is retained; where verified, under half of the shortfall comes from an unresolved V gene, and the cause of the rest is unknown. V and J calls and clone size are as listed in that table; D and trimming were resolved from the DNA. In all, the sample holds tens of thousands of clones, and about nine tenths of those were seen once. The top ten constitute over 4% of the sample.

CDR1 and CDR2, looked up from the germline V gene (reference sequence), are MNHEY and SMNVEV. Reading from cysteine to phenylalanine, the CDR3 counts 14 amino acids. Kept here is only the CDR3 DNA, which spans 42 bases and is read in frame from base 1. The germline ends are 9 bases apart after V is trimmed by 2 bases and J by 2 bases. At diagnosis, tumor, uninvolved tumor-adjacent lung and peripheral blood were collected and then preserved as a mix of FFPE and fresh-frozen material. For TCR repertoire profiling, blood samples were analyzed in the form of peripheral blood mononuclear cells. On this clone itself: The specificity of this receptor is unknown. No clone much larger than this one lies a single base away; base qualities are absent.

The rearranged segments are TRBV27 and TRBJ1-2; no D segment can be confidently identified. The specimen was peripheral blood, collected before any cancer treatment. The TCR sequence derives from a woman aged 35-70 years with stage I lung adenocarcinoma. In nucleotide form, the sequence is TGTGCCAGCAGTTTAAAGGGAGGGAACTATGGCTACACCTTC. This sequence encodes CASSLKGGNYGYTF.